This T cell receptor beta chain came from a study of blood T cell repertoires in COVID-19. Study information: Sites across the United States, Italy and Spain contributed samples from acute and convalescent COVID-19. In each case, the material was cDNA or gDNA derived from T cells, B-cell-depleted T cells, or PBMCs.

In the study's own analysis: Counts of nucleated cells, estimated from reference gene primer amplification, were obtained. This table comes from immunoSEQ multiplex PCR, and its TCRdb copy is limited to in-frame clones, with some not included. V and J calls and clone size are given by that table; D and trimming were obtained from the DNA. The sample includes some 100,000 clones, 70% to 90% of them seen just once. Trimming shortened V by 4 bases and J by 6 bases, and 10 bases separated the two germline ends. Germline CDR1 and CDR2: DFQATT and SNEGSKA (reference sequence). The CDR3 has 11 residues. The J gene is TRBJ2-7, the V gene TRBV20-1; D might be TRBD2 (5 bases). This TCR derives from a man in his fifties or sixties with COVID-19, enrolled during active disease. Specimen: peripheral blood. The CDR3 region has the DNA TGCAGTGCTAAGCGGACGGGCGAGCAGTACTTC. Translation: CSAKRTGEQYF.